These T cell receptor beta chains were read from a single sample in a study of blood T cell repertoires in COVID-19. TCRdb keeps only in-frame clones here, not all; method: immunoSEQ multiplex PCR. Of just over 150,000 clones detected, more than 75% appear once; the ten largest clones hold less than 8%. The sample taken for sequencing was PBMCs or T cells enriched from blood (not recorded which). Receptors were obtained from a woman in her forties or fifties who had recovered from COVID-19. Both conserved end residues are part of each CDR3. D genes are given only for firm matches. A clone size is listed for some rows: how often the clone was seen (once, few, many), or a class if it is expanded.

abundance	v_gene	j_gene	d_gene	CDR3aa	CDR3nt
.	TRBV19	TRBJ2-1	TRBD2	CATGTGLAAYNEQFF	TGTGCCACAGGGACCGGACTAGCGGCCTACAATGAGCAGTTCTTC
.	TRBV5-1	TRBJ2-7	.	CASSLPRRNSYEQYF	TGCGCCAGCAGCTTGCCTAGGCGGAACTCCTACGAGCAGTACTTC
.	TRBV5-1	TRBJ2-7	.	CASSLVQATYEQYF	TGCGCCAGCAGCTTGGTACAGGCGACCTACGAGCAGTACTTC
.	TRBV30	TRBJ2-7	TRBD2	CAWATSGRYYEQYF	TGTGCCTGGGCAACTAGCGGGCGGTACTACGAGCAGTACTTC
once	TRBV11-2	TRBJ2-1	.	CASSLARADNEQFF	TGTGCCAGCAGCTTAGCCAGGGCAGACAATGAGCAGTTCTTC
once	TRBV5-1	TRBJ1-1	TRBD1	CASSGNPTGGKFGGTEAFF	TGCGCCAGCAGTGGGAACCCGACAGGGGGTAAATTTGGTGGCACTGAAGCTTTCTTT
many	TRBV12-3/TRBV12-4	TRBJ2-7	.	CASSPDSTYEQYF	TGTGCCAGCAGCCCCGACAGCACCTACGAGCAGTACTTC
.	TRBV10-3	TRBJ2-5	TRBD2	CAISPGGRETQYF	TGTGCCATCAGCCCGGGGGGGCGGGAGACCCAGTACTTC
.	TRBV19	TRBJ1-4	.	CASSIDPGMRKLFF	TGTGCCAGTAGTATAGATCCGGGAATGAGGAAACTGTTTTTT
.	TRBV3-1/TRBV3-2	TRBJ2-7	TRBD2	CASSQLTSGDNYEQYF	TGTGCCAGCAGCCAGCTTACTAGCGGGGACAACTACGAGCAGTACTTC
.	TRBV11-3	TRBJ2-1	TRBD1	CASSGRTGGDVLNEQFF	TGTGCCAGCAGCGGTCGGACAGGGGGAGACGTTCTTAATGAGCAGTTCTTC
.	TRBV4-2	TRBJ2-3	TRBD2	CASSKSSGSTDTQYF	TGTGCCAGCAGCAAAAGTAGCGGGAGCACAGATACGCAGTATTTT
medium-sized	TRBV7-9	TRBJ1-1	TRBD1	CASSPTGMPTEAFF	TGTGCCAGCAGCCCGACAGGGATGCCCACTGAAGCTTTCTTT
.	TRBV4-1	TRBJ1-5	.	CASSQRGRDNQPQHF	TGCGCCAGCAGCCAGCGGGGGCGCGACAATCAGCCCCAGCATTTT
.	TRBV11-2	TRBJ1-2	TRBD1	CASSLDRGYGYTF	TGTGCCAGCAGCCTGGACAGGGGCTATGGCTACACCTTC
.	TRBV11-1	TRBJ2-2	.	CASSQFTGELFF	TGTGCCAGCAGCCAGTTCACCGGGGAGCTGTTTTTT
.	TRBV27	TRBJ2-4	TRBD1	CASAKQGQGKAKNIQYF	TGTGCCAGCGCAAAACAGGGGCAGGGGAAGGCCAAAAACATTCAGTACTTC
.	TRBV11-2	TRBJ2-2	.	CASSLVGATGELFF	TGTGCCAGCAGCTTAGTGGGCGCCACCGGGGAGCTGTTTTTT
.	TRBV29-1	TRBJ1-3	TRBD1	CSVEPSRGNTIYF	TGCAGCGTTGAACCTTCCAGGGGGAACACCATATATTTT
.	TRBV2	TRBJ1-2	.	CARLGRGLVGYTF	TGTGCCAGACTTGGGAGGGGGTTGGTAGGCTACACCTTC
.	TRBV19	TRBJ1-1	.	CASSTAVGTEAFF	TGTGCCAGTAGTACGGCGGTAGGAACTGAAGCTTTCTTT
.	TRBV7-3	TRBJ1-2	.	CASSLAGEGYTF	TGTGCCAGCAGCCTGGCGGGTGAAGGCTACACCTTC
once	TRBV19	TRBJ2-3	TRBD2	CASSIQGGDTQYF	TGTGCCAGTAGTATCCAGGGAGGGGATACGCAGTATTTT
once	TRBV7-8	TRBJ1-1	TRBD1	CASAGDRYTEAFF	TGTGCCAGCGCAGGGGACAGATACACTGAAGCTTTCTTT
few	TRBV11-1	TRBJ2-3	.	CASSRAGNTDTQYF	TGTGCCAGCAGCCGCGCAGGAAACACAGATACGCAGTATTTT
once	TRBV18	TRBJ2-7	TRBD1	CASSPGQGFEQYF	TGTGCCAGCTCACCGGGACAGGGATTCGAGCAGTACTTC
.	TRBV6-2/TRBV6-3	TRBJ1-2	.	CASSYSSGTLNYGYTF	TGTGCCAGCAGTTACTCCAGCGGGACCTTAAACTATGGCTACACCTTC
.	TRBV7-6	TRBJ2-5	.	CASSLGGGKTQYF	TGTGCCAGCAGCTTAGGGGGCGGAAAGACCCAGTACTTC
.	TRBV6-2/TRBV6-3	TRBJ2-7	.	CASSYSLRRTFGYEQYF	TGTGCCAGCAGTTACTCTTTAAGGAGAACGTTTGGCTACGAGCAGTACTTC
.	TRBV5-1	TRBJ1-2	TRBD1	CASSLARGQNYGYTF	TGCGCCAGCAGCTTGGCCAGGGGGCAAAACTATGGCTACACCTTC
.	TRBV5-1	TRBJ2-3	TRBD2	CASSLTSGGVDTQYF	TGCGCCAGCAGCTTAACTAGCGGGGGGGTAGATACGCAGTATTTT
.	TRBV15	TRBJ1-2	.	CATSRQGLGGYTF	TGTGCCACCAGCAGACAGGGACTGGGTGGCTACACCTTC
.	TRBV24-1	TRBJ2-3	TRBD1	CATSESPGQGSLTDTQYF	TGTGCCACCAGTGAGTCCCCGGGACAGGGTTCTCTCACAGATACGCAGTATTTT
.	TRBV6-2/TRBV6-3	TRBJ1-5	.	CASSPGTAQRPQHF	TGTGCCAGCAGCCCGGGGACTGCGCAGCGGCCCCAGCATTTT
.	TRBV5-4	TRBJ2-1	TRBD2	CASSLGVAGFYNEQFF	TGTGCCAGCAGCCTCGGGGTAGCGGGCTTCTACAATGAGCAGTTCTTC
.	TRBV7-8	TRBJ2-6	.	CASSSTGNHGANVLTF	TGTGCCAGCAGCAGTACAGGGAATCATGGGGCCAACGTCCTGACTTTC
.	TRBV12-5	TRBJ1-1	TRBD1	CASGLVLGTGGAAEAFF	TGTGCTAGTGGTTTGGTACTCGGGACAGGGGGCGCGGCTGAAGCTTTCTTT
once	TRBV23-1	TRBJ2-1	.	CASSQSPGGQFF	TGCGCCAGCAGTCAATCGCCCGGAGGGCAGTTCTTC
.	TRBV27	TRBJ2-5	TRBD2	CASSQPPTSGGGKETQYF	TGTGCCAGCAGTCAACCCCCTACTAGCGGGGGGGGCAAAGAGACCCAGTACTTC
.	TRBV5-1	TRBJ2-4	TRBD2	CASSTPTSDVAKNIQYF	TGCGCCAGCAGCACCCCCACTAGCGACGTAGCCAAAAACATTCAGTACTTC
.	TRBV7-9	TRBJ2-7	TRBD2	CASSSVGGERYEQYF	TGTGCCAGCAGCTCCGTGGGGGGGGAGCGGTACGAGCAGTACTTC
.	TRBV19	TRBJ2-3	.	CASSTPRQSDTQYF	TGTGCCAGTAGTACTCCTCGACAATCAGATACGCAGTATTTT
.	TRBV5-6	TRBJ2-5	.	CASSFRETQYF	TGTGCCAGCAGCTTCAGAGAGACCCAGTACTTC
.	TRBV13	TRBJ1-5	.	CASSLAHLNCRNQPQHF	TGTGCCAGCAGCTTAGCCCACTTAAACTGTCGCAATCAGCCCCAGCATTTT
.	TRBV2	TRBJ1-4	.	CASQWQGGEKLFF	TGTGCCAGCCAATGGCAGGGAGGTGAAAAACTGTTTTTT
.	TRBV6-5	TRBJ2-7	TRBD1	CASSPGTGFAYEQYF	TGTGCCAGCAGTCCCGGGACAGGGTTTGCCTACGAGCAGTACTTC
.	TRBV5-1	TRBJ1-1	.	CASSLAGFRENTEAFF	TGCGCCAGCAGCTTGGCGGGCTTCCGGGAGAACACTGAAGCTTTCTTT
once	TRBV4-2	TRBJ2-3	TRBD2	CASSQETGTSGGSTDTQYF	TGTGCCAGCAGCCAAGAGACAGGGACTAGCGGGGGGTCCACAGATACGCAGTATTTT
.	TRBV24-1	TRBJ2-1	.	CATSDEGAGNEQFF	TGTGCCACCAGTGATGAGGGGGCGGGGAATGAGCAGTTCTTC
.	TRBV10-3	TRBJ2-7	TRBD2	CAISGGAGAYEQYF	TGTGCCATCAGTGGAGGAGCGGGGGCCTACGAGCAGTACTTC
.	TRBV7-2	TRBJ2-5	TRBD1	CASSLRGLTGETQYF	TGTGCCAGCAGCTTAAGGGGGCTCACGGGGGAGACCCAGTACTTC
once	TRBV9	TRBJ2-1	.	CASSVGNRVGEQFF	TGTGCCAGCAGCGTAGGGAACAGGGTCGGTGAGCAGTTCTTC
once	TRBV7-6	TRBJ1-5	.	CASSLGRNQPQHF	TGTGCCAGCAGCTTAGGGCGCAATCAGCCCCAGCATTTT
.	TRBV18	TRBJ1-1	.	CASSANRDTEAFF	TGTGCCAGCTCAGCAAACAGGGACACTGAAGCTTTCTTT
.	TRBV12-3/TRBV12-4	TRBJ1-6	.	CASSGRGDSPLHF	TGTGCCAGCAGTGGGAGGGGTGATTCACCCCTCCACTTT
.	TRBV5-1	TRBJ2-3	TRBD2	CASSYFSSGGTTDTQYF	TGCGCCAGCAGCTATTTTTCCAGCGGGGGAACCACAGATACGCAGTATTTT
.	TRBV7-2	TRBJ2-7	.	CASSLAASYEQYF	TGTGCCAGCAGCTTAGCAGCCTCCTACGAGCAGTACTTC
once	TRBV6-5	TRBJ1-3	.	CASSPAWERNTIYF	TGTGCCAGCAGCCCAGCCTGGGAGAGGAACACCATATATTTT
.	TRBV5-8	TRBJ1-1	TRBD1	CASSFRGSAMNTEAFF	TGTGCCAGCAGCTTCAGGGGGTCGGCCATGAACACTGAAGCTTTCTTT